This passage covers 20 T cell receptor beta chains from one sample sequenced in a study of control samples from healthy donors and cancer patients. This table comes from immunoSEQ multiplex PCR, and its TCRdb copy is limited to in-frame clones, with some not included. The profile shows more than 95,000 clones, about 92% of them singletons. The sequenced material came from PBMCs. The receptors originated from a man older than 75 with head and neck cancer.

V and J are TRBV19 and TRBJ1-4; D may be TRBD1 (5 bases). CDR3 length: 23 residues. Germline CDR1 is LNHDA and CDR2 is SQIVND (reference sequence). Trimming took 6 bases from V and 8 from J, leaving 43 bases between them. DNA of the CDR3: TGTGCCAGTAGGAGCGCCGGCGGCCTAACGATCGATTTGGGTTTAGCAGGGCGCGAAAAACTGTTTTTT. It specifies CASRSAGGLTIDLGLAGREKLFF.

The J gene is TRBJ2-3, the V gene TRBV30, with 8 bases that match TRBD2. The CDR3 consists of 14 residues. The V gene end was trimmed by 3 bases and the J gene end by 3 bases; junction bases not matched to a gene: 5. Germline V gene sequence: CDR1 GTSNPN, CDR2 SVGIG (reference sequence). CDR3 amino acids: CAWRGVAGTDTQYF. CDR3 nucleotides: TGTGCCTGGAGGGGGGTAGCGGGAACAGATACGCAGTATTTT.

This chain links TRBV5-1 with TRBJ2-5; tentatively, D is TRBD2 (5 bases). CDR1 SGHRS and CDR2 YFSETQ come from the germline V gene. Trimming took off 4 bases at V and 7 bases at J, with 14 bases between the two ends. The length of the CDR3 is 13 residues. The CDR3 sequence: CASSPETMLTQYF. CDR3 DNA: TGCGCCAGCAGCCCTGAGACTATGTTGACCCAGTACTTC.

V and J are TRBV27 and TRBJ2-3; either TRBD1 or TRBD2 may fit D (6 bases each). The CDR3 extends over 15 amino acids. V dropped 5 bases and J dropped 0 bases, with 12 bases sitting between them. Germline V gene data show CDR1 as MNHEY and CDR2 as SMNVEV (reference sequence). The CDR3 protein is CASSDWGASTDTQYF. DNA of the CDR3: TGTGCCAGCAGTGATTGGGGGGCCAGCACAGATACGCAGTATTTT.

The chain employs TRBV3-1 (or the pseudogene TRBV3-2) and TRBJ2-3; possible D gene TRBD1, 7 bases. CDR3 length: 13 amino acids. The V end was cut by 4 bases, the J end by 9 bases, with 14 bases between. Germline-derived CDR1 and CDR2 are LGHDT and YNNKEL (reference sequence). The chain's CDR3 is CASSPQGRLTQYF. In DNA, the CDR3 is TGTGCCAGCAGCCCACAGGGGAGGCTCACGCAGTATTTT.

The chain couples TRBV7-6 to TRBJ2-5; possibly TRBD1 for D (7 bases). CDR1 and CDR2 from the germline V gene are SGHVS and FNYEAQ. Trimming removed 5 bases from V and 1 base from J, with 14 bases in between. CDR3 length: 15 residues. CDR3 in amino acids: CASSKPGGSQETQYF. As DNA, the CDR3 is TGTGCCAGCAGCAAGCCAGGGGGGTCCCAAGAGACCCAGTACTTC.

The chain links TRBV3-1 (or the pseudogene TRBV3-2) to TRBJ1-5, with D unclear. This CDR3 contains 13 residues. Trimming shortened V by 0 bases and J by 4 bases, and 4 bases separated the two germline ends. Per the germline V gene, CDR1 is LGHDT and CDR2 is YNNKEL (reference sequence). The CDR3 region has the DNA TGTGCCAGCAGCCAAGAGAGGAATCAGCCCCAGCATTTT. It is translated as CASSQERNQPQHF.

J is TRBJ2-3 and V is TRBV6-5; the match to TRBD1 covers 8 bases. CDR1 is MNHEY, CDR2 SVGAGI, per germline. With V trimmed by 6 bases and J by 1 base, 6 bases remained unmatched. The CDR3 loop spans 15 amino acids. The CDR3 coding sequence is TGTGCCAGCAGCGCCGGGACAGGCGGCACAGATACGCAGTATTTT. Its protein product is CASSAGTGGTDTQYF.

V gene TRBV6-5 combines with J gene TRBJ1-2; 7 bases line up with TRBD1. Losses at the gene ends were 6 bases for V and 8 bases for J; bases not matched to a gene: 9. The germline V gene encodes CDR1 MNHEY and CDR2 SVGAGI. The CDR3 runs 13 residues. The chain's CDR3 is CASRSGQVRGYTF. In DNA form, the CDR3 reads TGTGCCAGCAGGTCAGGACAGGTTCGGGGCTACACCTTC.

The chain joins TRBV7-8 to TRBJ1-5, with 9 bases identical to TRBD1. V gave up 3 bases and J gave up 2 bases; unmatched junction bases: 11. Looked up from germline, CDR1 is SGHVS and CDR2 is FQNEAQ. This CDR3 contains 18 residues. This chain's CDR3 is CASSLQGEGDRGNQPQHF. CDR3 sequence (DNA): TGTGCCAGCAGCTTGCAGGGGGAGGGGGACAGGGGCAATCAGCCCCAGCATTTT.

The V and J genes are TRBV7-8 and TRBJ2-3; TRBD1 might be the D (5 bases). The CDR3 is 14 residues long. The germline gives CDR1 SGHVS, CDR2 FQNEAQ. V lost 2 bases, J lost 6 bases, and 12 bases lay in between. The CDR3 DNA reads as TGTGCCAGCAGCTTATCGAACAGGTTTGATACGCAGTATTTT. Protein product: CASSLSNRFDTQYF.

The chain is built from TRBV7-2 and TRBJ2-7; 8 positions match TRBD2. The CDR3 sequence is 15 residues long. With 1 base clipped from V and 4 bases from J, the junction kept 6 bases outside the gene matches. CDR1 SGHTA and CDR2 FQGNSA come from the germline V gene. The CDR3 region has the DNA TGTGCCAGCAGCTTAGAGTGGGTAGCGGGATACGAGCAGTACTTC. Translated: CASSLEWVAGYEQYF.

The J gene is TRBJ2-1, the V gene TRBV5-1; 12 nucleotides agree with TRBD2. Germline assignment: CDR1 SGHRS and CDR2 YFSETQ. Germline trimming cut 1 base from V and 0 bases from J; bases unmatched to any gene: 5. The CDR3 is made up of 18 amino acids. For the CDR3, the DNA is TGCGCCAGCAGCTTGAGTCTAGCGGGGGGGAGCTCCTACAATGAGCAGTTCTTC. Protein sequence: CASSLSLAGGSSYNEQFF.

V is TRBV11-3 and J is TRBJ2-1; 8 nucleotides match TRBD2. CDR1 is SGHNT and CDR2 is YENEEA in the germline V gene. V dropped 5 bases and J dropped 7; count of bases not matched to a gene: 10. The CDR3 has 15 residues. DNA of the CDR3: TGTGCCAGCAGCCCCCTCAGCGGGGGCGTGAATGAGCAGTTCTTC. Protein product: CASSPLSGGVNEQFF.

The CDR3 region has the DNA TGCGCCAGCAGCCAATCGTTAGGGTACCAAGAGACCCAGTACTTC. Translation gives CASSQSLGYQETQYF. The gene calls are TRBV4-3 and TRBJ2-5; no definite D call. This CDR3 has 15 amino acids. Germline values: CDR1 LGHNA, CDR2 YSLEER. V was shortened by 2 bases and J by 0 bases, with 10 bases between the two germline ends.

V and J are TRBV18 and TRBJ2-5, with a weak D call TRBD1 (5 bases). The CDR3 runs 13 residues. Germline CDR1 and CDR2: KGHSH and LQKENI. Trimming stripped 1 base from V and 5 bases from J, with 8 bases between. CDR3 in amino acids: CASSPQGVETQYF. The CDR3 region has the DNA TGTGCCAGCTCACCACAAGGGGTGGAGACCCAGTACTTC.

The chain recombines TRBV27 with TRBJ2-6; the D gene is possibly TRBD2 (6 bases). V was cut by 10 bases and J by 1 base, with 8 bases left in between. This CDR3 comprises 13 residues. Per the germline V gene, CDR1 is MNHEY and CDR2 is SMNVEV (reference sequence). The CDR3 nucleotides are TGTGCCACGGGGGAGTCTGGGGCCAACGTCCTGACTTTC. Amino acids: CATGESGANVLTF.

The chain carries TRBV30 and TRBJ1-5, with D possibly being TRBD1 (5 bases). V was trimmed by 0 bases and J by 4 bases, leaving 10 bases between them. The CDR3 has 14 amino acids. The germline CDR1 and CDR2 sequences are GTSNPN and SVGIG (reference sequence). In DNA form, the CDR3 reads TGTGCCTGGAGTGTAGTGGAGGGGAATCAGCCCCAGCATTTT. It codes for CAWSVVEGNQPQHF.

V gene TRBV7-2 combines with J gene TRBJ2-2, with D maybe TRBD2 (6 bases). The germline V gene has CDR1 SGHTA and CDR2 FQGNSA. The CDR3 loop spans 15 amino acids. The V gene lost 5 bases and the J gene lost 1 base, with 11 bases spanning the gap. CDR3 nucleotide sequence: TGTGCCAGCAGCCAGACGGGAGTGAACACCGGGGAGCTGTTTTTT. It is translated as CASSQTGVNTGELFF. The full variable domain, its missing parts supplied by reference TRBV7-2 and TRBJ2-2, is GAGVSQSPSNKVTEKGKDVELRCDPISGHTALYWYRQSLGQGLEFLIYFQGNSAPDKSGLPSDRFSAERTGGSVSTLTIQRTQQEDSAVYLCASSQTGVNTGELFFGEGSRLTVL.

The chain is built from TRBV13 and TRBJ1-5; 8 bases fit TRBD1. The CDR3 totals 18 residues. V lost 4 bases and J lost 3; bases outside the gene matches: 14. Germline CDR1 is PRHDT and CDR2 is FYEKMQ (reference sequence). The CDR3 reads CASSYGTGGMGSNQPQHF. The DNA of the CDR3 is TGTGCCAGCAGCTACGGGACAGGAGGGATGGGGTCCAATCAGCCCCAGCATTTT.